The rows below give T cell receptor beta chains drawn from one sample of a study of T cell responses to AZD1222 COVID-19 vaccine. Produced via immunoSEQ multiplex PCR; TCRdb's table is partial and in-frame only. The table has 55,000 to 75,000 clones, about three quarters seen once. Source: peripheral blood, taken on day 0 of AZD1222 vaccination. These TCRs come from an adult in good health. CDR3s include the opening cysteine and the closing phenylalanine or tryptophan. Each record gives: clone size, J gene, D gene, V gene, CDR3 DNA, CDR3 protein. A D gene is named only where the DNA matches it firmly. Clone size, where shown, is once, few, many, or a class for clones that have expanded.

>.|TRBJ1-4|.|TRBV9
TGTGCCAGCAGCGCAACCGGGTCCGTTAATGAAAAACTGTTTTTT
CASSATGSVNEKLFF
>.|TRBJ1-2|.|TRBV9
TGTGCCAGCAGCGTAGTTCCAGGGCCTTATGGCTACACCTTC
CASSVVPGPYGYTF
>.|TRBJ1-3|.|TRBV18
TGTGCCAGCTCAATTACCAGGGATCCTGGAAACACCATATATTTT
CASSITRDPGNTIYF
>.|TRBJ2-6|.|TRBV19
TGTGCCAGCCGTCCCGGGGGCGCCTCTGGGGCCAACGTCCTGACTTTC
CASRPGGASGANVLTF
>.|TRBJ2-1|TRBD2|TRBV5-1
TGCGCCAGCAGCTTGGAGGGAGGGGATGAGCAGTTCTTC
CASSLEGGDEQFF
>.|TRBJ1-2|.|TRBV3-1/TRBV3-2
TGTGCCAGCAGTCCCGGAGCTAACTATGGCTACACCTTC
CASSPGANYGYTF
>.|TRBJ1-1|.|TRBV12-5
TGTGCTAGTGGTTCCCCCAAGGGGGAGAGGGCGAACACTGAAGCTTTCTTT
CASGSPKGERANTEAFF
>few|TRBJ2-7|.|TRBV20-1
TGCAGTGCTAGTGGAGTAAGCTCCTACGAGCAGTACTTC
CSASGVSSYEQYF
>.|TRBJ1-2|.|TRBV5-1
TGCGCCAGCAGCGGCGACAGGTGGAACTATGGCTACACCTTC
CASSGDRWNYGYTF
>.|TRBJ1-2|.|TRBV11-2
TGTGCCAGCAGTCCCGGGGAGCACTATGGCTACACCTTC
CASSPGEHYGYTF
>.|TRBJ2-1|.|TRBV7-9
TGTGCCAGCAGCTTAACCCTCCAGGGAGGTGAGCAGTTCTTC
CASSLTLQGGEQFF
>.|TRBJ2-3|.|TRBV27
TGTGCCAGCAGAGGACTAAGCGGGCAAGATACGCAGTATTTT
CASRGLSGQDTQYF
>.|TRBJ2-7|TRBD1|TRBV7-2
TGTGCCAGCAGCAGCGGGACAGGGAACTACGAGCAGTACTTC
CASSSGTGNYEQYF
>.|TRBJ2-1|.|TRBV3-1/TRBV3-2
TGTGCCAGCAGCCCCAAGGCAAGTGTTAGTGAGCAGTTCTTC
CASSPKASVSEQFF
>.|TRBJ2-4|.|TRBV5-4
TGTGCCAGCAGCTTACGGGGCGTCGGCAAAAACATTCAGTACTTC
CASSLRGVGKNIQYF
>.|TRBJ2-1|.|TRBV9
TGTGCCAGCAGCGTAGCTCTGTTAAGCGATGAGCAGTTCTTC
CASSVALLSDEQFF
>.|TRBJ2-2|.|TRBV21-1
TGTGCCAGCAGCAAAGCGCCCAGCGGGGGGCACTACACCGGGGAGCTGTTTTTT
CASSKAPSGGHYTGELFF
>.|TRBJ2-7|TRBD2|TRBV5-6
TGTGCCAGCAGCTTGGATCTAGCGGGGCTGTACGAGCAGTACTTC
CASSLDLAGLYEQYF
>.|TRBJ2-1|TRBD2|TRBV15
TGTGCCACCAGCAGTCGTAGCGGGGGCAGGGGCAATGAGCAGTTCTTC
CATSSRSGGRGNEQFF
>.|TRBJ1-5|TRBD1|TRBV15
TGTGCCACCACCCGGGGAGGACAGGGGCTAAATCAGCCCCAGCATTTT
CATTRGGQGLNQPQHF
>.|TRBJ2-2|.|TRBV30
TGTGCCTGGAGCTTGGGGACCGGGGAGCTGTTTTTT
CAWSLGTGELFF
>.|TRBJ2-3|TRBD1|TRBV9
TGTGCCAGCAGCGCCGCAAGGGGACAGTCCACAGATACGCAGTATTTT
CASSAARGQSTDTQYF
>.|TRBJ1-6|.|TRBV5-6
TGTGCCAGCAGCTTGGATCCAGGGGCCTATAATTCACCCCTCCACTTT
CASSLDPGAYNSPLHF
>.|TRBJ2-3|.|TRBV5-6
TGTGCCAGCAGCTTGTGGGGGGCCGGCACAGATACGCAGTATTTT
CASSLWGAGTDTQYF
>.|TRBJ1-2|.|TRBV7-3
TGTGCCAGCAGCTTCCTAAGGGGAGATGGCTACACCTTC
CASSFLRGDGYTF
>.|TRBJ1-3|.|TRBV4-1
TGCGCCAGCAGCCAAGATCTGGGGGTATCGGGAAACACCATATATTTT
CASSQDLGVSGNTIYF
>medium-sized|TRBJ2-1|TRBD2|TRBV10-1
TGCGCCAGCAGTGAGGGCGGGGGGTCCTATGAGCAGTTCTTC
CASSEGGGSYEQFF
>.|TRBJ1-2|.|TRBV28
TGTGCCAGCAGTTTCCTTGCGTCCAGGAGGCTCTATGGCTACACCTTC
CASSFLASRRLYGYTF
>.|TRBJ2-7|.|TRBV18
TGTGCCAGCTCAGGGGCTAGAGAGCTACGCCCCAAGAACTACGAGCAGTACTTC
CASSGARELRPKNYEQYF
>few|TRBJ2-7|.|TRBV7-3
TGTGCCAGCAGCTCGGGAACCAACAGGGTGTTGGACGAGCAGTACTTC
CASSSGTNRVLDEQYF
>.|TRBJ1-4|.|TRBV5-6
TGTGCCAGCAACGTTGGGTGGCAGGGCGGTGAAAAACTGTTTTTT
CASNVGWQGGEKLFF
>.|TRBJ2-7|.|TRBV28
TGTGCCAGCAGTTTTGGACGGTGGCCGATAAGCTACGAGCAGTACTTC
CASSFGRWPISYEQYF